This T cell receptor (beta chain) was captured in a study of blood T cell repertoires in COVID-19. Overall study: T cells, B-cell-depleted T cells, or PBMCs provided the cDNA or gDNA that served as material.

Source study methods: Researchers report that nucleated cell counts were estimated from reference gene primer amplification. TCRdb's copy holds only in-frame clones and misses some; the assay was immunoSEQ multiplex PCR. The DNA was the basis for D and trimming; V, J and clone size are from that table. The sample has tens of thousands of clones, roughly 88% seen once. Germline CDR1 and CDR2: SGHRS and YFSETQ. The CDR3 extends over 13 amino acids. The ends were cut back, 4 bases at V and 4 bases at J, with 11 bases in the middle. The TCR was taken from a human donor with active COVID-19. The donor label of this sample is uncertain. The gene calls are TRBV5-1 and TRBJ1-1; D not resolved. The specimen was peripheral blood. The CDR3, as DNA: TGCGCCAGCAGCAAGTACAGTTCCACTGAAGCTTTCTTT. Encoded protein: CASSKYSSTEAFF.